Shown below are 24 T cell receptor beta chains from a single sample sequenced in a study of CD8 T cells in ankylosing spondylitis. TCRdb ran MiXCR on the 5' RACE reads and lists one entry per CDR3 protein. The sample carries about 120,000 distinct CDR3 sequences, roughly 15% recorded once. Sample: blood, either unsorted or a sorted T cell fraction (not recorded which). The receptors originated from a female donor with ankylosing spondylitis or in good health (not recorded which).

In this sample, this clonotype turned up a few times. V and J are TRBV5-1 and TRBJ2-7; 8 nucleotides match TRBD1. V trimming: 6 bases; J trimming: 4 bases; junction bases outside the gene matches: 6. Germline V CDR1 and CDR2: SGHRS, YFSETQ. The CDR3 loop spans 13 amino acids. DNA of the CDR3: TGCGCCAGCACGGCGGGACAGGAGTACGAGCAGTACTTC. Protein product: CASTAGQEYEQYF.

This clonotype appeared a few times. This sequence joins TRBV12-3 or TRBV12-4 and TRBJ2-4; D perhaps matches TRBD1 (6 bases). CDR3 size: 15 residues. The V end lost 1 base, the J end lost 1 base, and 8 bases lay between the germline ends. CDR3 nucleotide sequence: TGTGCCAGCAGTTTAGGGGGGCAGGCCAAAAACATTCAGTACTTC. Translated, it gives CASSLGGQAKNIQYF.

This clonotype was seen repeatedly, ten times or more. The V and J genes are TRBV20-1 and TRBJ2-1, with D tentatively TRBD2 (7 bases). This CDR3 has 13 amino acids. V was shortened by 3 bases and J by 7 bases, with 13 bases between the two germline ends. Germline CDR1 and CDR2: DFQATT and SNEGSKA (reference sequence). CDR3 in amino acids: CSASGGPNNEQFF. CDR3 sequence (DNA): TGCAGTGCTAGCGGGGGGCCAAATAATGAGCAGTTCTTC.

The chain uses TRBV6-1 and TRBJ2-3, with D possibly being TRBD1 (5 bases). Germline values: CDR1 MNHNS, CDR2 SASEGT. This CDR3 is 15 amino acids long. V dropped 6 bases and J dropped 10 bases, with 23 bases sitting between them. CDR3 coding DNA: TGTGCCAGCAGCAGAGACAGCAACCACAGATACGCGCAGTATTTT. Protein: CASSRDSNHRYAQYF.

This clonotype was picked up many times. The rearrangement joins TRBV20-1 to TRBJ2-2; weak D call: TRBD1 (6 bases). There are 15 residues in the CDR3. CDR1 and CDR2 from the germline V gene are DFQATT and SNEGSKA (reference sequence). V was trimmed by 0 bases and J by 5 bases, leaving 13 bases between them. The CDR3 sequence: CSARDLGTNTGELFF. Written as DNA, the CDR3 is TGCAGTGCTAGAGATTTGGGGACAAATACCGGGGAGCTGTTTTTT.

Many counts were recorded for this clonotype. The chain recombines TRBV11-1 with TRBJ2-1, with TRBD2 matching 9 bases. This CDR3 spans 19 amino acids. Trimming at V came to 2 bases and at J to 6 bases, leaving 17 bases not matched to a gene. The germline V gene has CDR1 SGHAT and CDR2 FQDESV (reference sequence). The CDR3 DNA sequence: TGTGCCAGCAGCTTACGTTCGAAGCGGGAGGCCTCAAAAGGCAATGAGCAGTTCTTC. Its protein is CASSLRSKREASKGNEQFF.

This clonotype was recorded at least ten times. This chain uses TRBV7-8 with TRBJ1-3; 8 bases fit TRBD1. CDR1 SGHVS and CDR2 FQNEAQ come from the germline V gene. With 5 bases clipped from V and 2 bases from J, the junction kept 2 bases outside the gene matches. This CDR3 spans 14 amino acids. CDR3 protein: CASSRTGPGNTIYF. CDR3 in DNA: TGTGCCAGCAGCCGGACAGGGCCTGGAAACACCATATATTTT. Complete variable domain (other parts from reference TRBV7-8 and TRBJ1-3): GAGVSQSPRYKVAKRGQDVALRCDPISGHVSLFWYQQALGQGPEFLTYFQNEAQLDKSGLPSDRFFAERPEGSVSTLKIQRTQQEDSAVYLCASSRTGPGNTIYFGEGSWLTVV.

A few counts support this clonotype. The chain couples TRBV23-1 to TRBJ2-5; 8 bases map to TRBD1. TRBV23-1 is an open reading frame whose function is uncertain. The CDR3 length is 14 residues. The J segment lost 2 bases and the V segment lost 8 bases, leaving 7 bases of the junction unmatched. CDR3 in amino acids: CASGRDRHQETQYF. CDR3 nucleotides: TGCGCCAGCGGACGGGACAGGCATCAAGAGACCCAGTACTTC.

The chain has TRBV6-2 or TRBV6-3 and TRBJ2-7, with D unclear. This CDR3 has 15 residues. Germline CDR1 reads MNHEY; CDR2 reads SVGEGT. Trimming stripped 7 bases from V and 3 bases from J, with 19 bases between. The CDR3 loop is CASTVIRGRSYEQYF. CDR3 nucleotide sequence: TGTGCCAGCACCGTCATCAGAGGCAGGAGCTACGAGCAGTACTTC.

This clonotype was seen repeatedly, ten times or more. In DNA form, the CDR3 reads TGTGCCAGCAGCGCCTTAGCGCACAGCTCCTACAATGAGCAGTTCTTC. Translation: CASSALAHSSYNEQFF. V is TRBV9 and J is TRBJ2-1; possibly TRBD2 for D (5 bases). CDR1 is SGDLS and CDR2 is YYNGEE in the germline V gene. Trimming pared 3 bases from V and 0 bases from J, leaving 13 bases between. CDR3 length: 16 amino acids.

This rearrangement joins TRBV2 to TRBJ2-1; maybe TRBD1 (5 bases). The germline V gene has CDR1 SNHLY and CDR2 FYNNEI. The V end lost 0 bases, the J end lost 6 bases, and 12 bases lay between the germline ends. The CDR3 runs to 15 residues. In nucleotides, the CDR3 is TGTGCCAGCAGTGAAGCGCTTCCAGGGTCCAATGAGCAGTTCTTC. It codes for CASSEALPGSNEQFF.

V and J are TRBV12-3 or TRBV12-4 and TRBJ1-2; D gene unclear. Trimming removed 2 bases from V and 1 base from J, with 8 bases in between. The CDR3 is 14 amino acids. In DNA form, the CDR3 reads TGTGCCAGCAGTTTAAAGGTCGTTAACTATGGCTACACCTTC. Translation gives CASSLKVVNYGYTF.

About this clonotype itself: At one boundary the junction diverges from the germline segment, which might be a read error. The chain uses TRBV9 and TRBJ2-3, with D maybe TRBD2 (6 bases). The CDR3 sequence is 14 residues long. Germline V gene sequence: CDR1 SGDLS, CDR2 YYNGEE. CDR3 protein: CTSSVEAGTDTQYF. The DNA of the CDR3 is TGTACCAGCAGCGTAGAGGCGGGAACAGATACGCAGTATTTT.

This clonotype was seen many times. The CDR3 is CATSRIHENNEQFF. In DNA form, the CDR3 reads TGTGCCACCAGCAGAATACATGAAAACAATGAGCAGTTCTTC. The chain has TRBV15 and TRBJ2-1; D gene ambiguous. The V gene's germline CDR1 is LNHNV and CDR2 YYDKDF (reference sequence). Trimming took off 2 bases at V and 5 bases at J, with 10 bases between the two ends. The CDR3 has 14 residues.

The V and J genes are TRBV12-3 or TRBV12-4 and TRBJ2-7, with D possibly matching TRBD2 (5 bases). This CDR3 has 14 residues. Trimming took 3 bases from V and 7 from J, leaving 16 bases between them. The CDR3 reads CASSFRVGAAEQYF. CDR3 nucleotide sequence: TGTGCCAGCAGTTTCCGGGTGGGAGCGGCTGAGCAGTACTTC.

For the CDR3, the DNA is TGTGCCAGTAGACCCCGGGACAGGGGTTCGGGCAATCAGCCCCAGCATTTT. It encodes CASRPRDRGSGNQPQHF. V usage is TRBV19 and J usage is TRBJ1-5; 10 nucleotides line up with TRBD1. The germline V gene has CDR1 LNHDA and CDR2 SQIVND (reference sequence). This CDR3 has 17 residues. V lost 6 bases and J lost 2; bases outside the gene matches: 10.

This clonotype was picked up many times. The rearrangement uses TRBV4-1 and TRBJ2-1, with D unclear. Germline V gene lookup returns CDR1 MGHRA and CDR2 YSYEKL. The CDR3 consists of 15 residues. Trimming stripped 0 bases from V and 9 bases from J, with 15 bases between. The CDR3 protein is CASSQDATIPGEQFF. CDR3 bases: TGCGCCAGCAGCCAAGACGCTACAATCCCGGGTGAGCAGTTCTTC.

V gene TRBV20-1 combines with J gene TRBJ2-3, with 7 bases matching TRBD2. The junction had 7 bases not matched to a gene; V was cut back by 1 base and J by 0 bases. This CDR3 comprises 16 residues. The germline gives CDR1 DFQATT, CDR2 SNEGSKA (reference sequence). The CDR3 region has the DNA TGCAGTGCTAGAGGGAGCGGGAAGGGGAGCACAGATACGCAGTATTTT. Its protein product is CSARGSGKGSTDTQYF.

The gene calls are TRBV5-6 and TRBJ1-3; perhaps TRBD1 as D (5 bases). The CDR3 runs 15 residues. Trimming took 6 bases from V and 2 from J, leaving 15 bases between them. Looked up from germline, CDR1 is SGHDT and CDR2 is YYEEEE. The CDR3 loop is CASTLGPSPGNTIYF. The CDR3, as DNA: TGTGCCAGCACCCTGGGGCCGTCACCTGGAAACACCATATATTTT.

The rearrangement uses TRBV7-2 and TRBJ1-2, with 7 bases aligning to TRBD1. V gave up 5 bases and J gave up 0 bases; unmatched junction bases: 9. Germline lookup yields CDR1 SGHTA and CDR2 FQGNSA. The CDR3 runs to 16 residues. The CDR3 bases are TGTGCCAGCAGCATAAGACAGGGATCAACTAACTATGGCTACACCTTC. This translates into CASSIRQGSTNYGYTF.

The table lists this clonotype with a few counts. This CDR3 reads CSARDSGRALEQFF. CDR3 nucleotide sequence: TGCAGTGCCCGAGATAGCGGGAGGGCGTTGGAACAGTTCTTC. The gene calls are TRBV20-1 and TRBJ2-1; 11 positions agree with TRBD2. Per germline, CDR1 DFQATT and CDR2 SNEGSKA (reference sequence). The V gene end was trimmed by 6 bases and the J gene end by 13 bases; junction bases not matched to a gene: 14. This CDR3 is 14 amino acids long.

V is TRBV5-1 and J is TRBJ2-1; 10 nucleotides match TRBD2. The CDR3 loop spans 19 amino acids. V lost 1 base, J lost 8 bases, and 18 bases stayed unmatched. Germline CDR1 reads SGHRS; CDR2 reads YFSETQ. The CDR3 sequence is CASSLSDSGGPRPSDEQFF. DNA of the CDR3: TGCGCCAGCAGCTTGTCTGATAGCGGGGGGCCCCGACCCTCCGATGAGCAGTTCTTC.

This clonotype was counted at least ten times. The rearrangement links TRBV20-1 to TRBJ2-3; 8 positions match TRBD2. Germline V gene lookup returns CDR1 DFQATT and CDR2 SNEGSKA (reference sequence). The CDR3 runs to 15 residues. J was trimmed by 7 bases and V by 3 bases; bases with no gene match: 12. CDR3 sequence reads: CSASAREGRGNTQYF. CDR3 coding DNA: TGCAGTGCTAGTGCCCGGGAGGGCCGTGGGAATACGCAGTATTTT.

There are many counts of this clonotype. The V gene is TRBV20-1, the J gene TRBJ2-2, with D unresolved. The CDR3 runs to 14 residues. V lost 3 bases and J 2 bases, leaving 10 bases between the germline ends. Germline V gene lookup returns CDR1 DFQATT and CDR2 SNEGSKA (reference sequence). CDR3 loop: CSASLELNTGELFF. The CDR3 bases are TGCAGTGCTAGTTTGGAGCTCAACACCGGGGAGCTGTTTTTT.